This T cell receptor beta chain derives from a study of shared clonotypes between healthy human individuals. Assay used: immunoSEQ multiplex PCR; TCRdb lists only in-frame clones, some missing. The sample records 2 million to 2.5 million clones, about 92% being singletons. Overall study findings and caveats: Naive CD4 clonotype sharing across a few donors was 4% to 5%.

Trimming removed 4 bases from V and 3 bases from J; junction bases left unmatched: 4. This CDR3 spans 16 amino acids. The V gene's germline CDR1 is SGHNT and CDR2 YYREEE (reference sequence). As regards this clone: Its antigen remains unknown.

Material for sequencing was naive CD4+ T cells from PBMCs. Subset given: CD45RA+ positively selected. This TCR was recovered from a man aged 18 to 30 in good health. Some clones in this sample may be carry-over from other donors' samples. This sequence joins TRBV5-4 and TRBJ2-7; the match to TRBD2 covers 16 bases. CDR3 DNA: TGTGCCAGCAGCCCGGGACTAGCGGGAGGGCTCTACGAGCAGTACTTC. Encoded protein: CASSPGLAGGLYEQYF.